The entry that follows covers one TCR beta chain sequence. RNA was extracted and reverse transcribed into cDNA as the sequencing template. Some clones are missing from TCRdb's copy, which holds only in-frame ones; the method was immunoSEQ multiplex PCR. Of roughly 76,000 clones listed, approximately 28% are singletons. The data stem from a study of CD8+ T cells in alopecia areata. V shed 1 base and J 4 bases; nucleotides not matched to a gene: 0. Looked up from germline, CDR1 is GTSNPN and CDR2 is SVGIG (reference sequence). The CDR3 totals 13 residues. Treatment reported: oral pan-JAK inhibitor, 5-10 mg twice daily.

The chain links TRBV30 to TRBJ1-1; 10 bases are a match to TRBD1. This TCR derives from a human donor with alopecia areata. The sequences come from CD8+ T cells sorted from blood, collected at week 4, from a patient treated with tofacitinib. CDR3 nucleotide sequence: TGTGCCTGGAGTGGGACAGGGGGCACTGAAGCTTTCTTT. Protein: CAWSGTGGTEAFF.